Following are 18 T cell receptor beta chains from one sample sequenced in a study of early T cells in non-severe SARS-CoV-2 infection (dated by TCRdb to the early 2020s). The method behind the library was 5' RACE. Sequencing used a NextSeq 500. TCRdb's own reprocessing of the public reads used fastp at Q25 and MiXCR and kept productive beta chains. Rows with one shared CDR3 protein collapse into an entry with the most common genes and DNA. The sample includes tens of thousands of distinct CDR3 sequences, with roughly 6.6% observed a single time. Clones ranked in the top ten supply under 25% of the sample. Sequenced material: whole blood, taken at baseline. The receptors here all came from an adult who was a healthcare worker with PCR-confirmed SARS-CoV-2 infection or an uninfected control (not recorded which).

The chain's CDR3 is CASSPHRQADTQYF. The CDR3 nucleotides read TGTGCCAGCAGCCCCCACAGGCAGGCGGATACGCAGTATTTT. The rearrangement joins TRBV9 to TRBJ2-3; tentative D call: TRBD1 (5 bases). The CDR3 extends over 14 amino acids. Per the germline V gene, CDR1 is SGDLS and CDR2 is YYNGEE. V was shortened by 4 bases and J by 6 bases, with 15 bases between the two germline ends.

This clonotype was seen ten or more times. This sequence joins TRBV4-1 and TRBJ2-5; a weak D match, TRBD1 (6 bases). Germline CDR1 is MGHRA and CDR2 is YSYEKL. V was clipped by 5 bases and J by 5 bases, with 21 bases between them. This CDR3 is 16 amino acids long. CDR3 sequence reads: CASSSRGAEQGETQYF. As DNA, the CDR3 is TGCGCCAGCAGCTCCCGGGGAGCGGAGCAGGGGGAGACCCAGTACTTC.

This clonotype was counted ten times or more. V and J are TRBV2 and TRBJ1-4; the D gene is possibly TRBD1 (6 bases). The CDR3 consists of 11 residues. CDR1 is SNHLY, CDR2 FYNNEI, per germline. Trimming took off 6 bases at V and 11 bases at J, with 10 bases between the two ends. The CDR3 nucleotides are TGTGCCAGCAGGAAAGGGGGGAAACTGTTTTTT. This gives the protein CASRKGGKLFF.

This clonotype was detected a few times. The genes are TRBV12-3 or TRBV12-4 and TRBJ2-3; the D gene could be TRBD1 or TRBD2 (5 bases each). This CDR3 has 15 amino acids. Trimming left V 3 bases short and J 3 bases short, with 13 bases between. This CDR3 is CASSLGGGLTDTQYF. The CDR3 DNA follows: TGTGCCAGCAGTTTGGGTGGGGGATTAACAGATACGCAGTATTTT.

This clonotype was seen repeatedly, ten times or more. The rearrangement uses TRBV6-6 and TRBJ2-7, with D uncertain. V lost 3 bases and J 0 bases, leaving 15 bases between the germline ends. The CDR3 runs 16 residues. Germline loops: CDR1 MNHNY, CDR2 SVGAGI (reference sequence). CDR3 sequence reads: CASSYSHNKVSYEQYF. DNA of the CDR3: TGTGCCAGCAGTTATTCCCATAACAAGGTCTCCTACGAGCAGTACTTC.

The rearrangement joins TRBV6-2 or TRBV6-3 to TRBJ2-7, with 9 bases identical to TRBD2. The CDR3 covers 14 residues. V was clipped by 9 bases and J by 5 bases; unmatched bases: 11. CDR1 and CDR2 from the germline V gene are MNHEY and SVGEGT. In nucleotides, the CDR3 is TGTGCCAGTGCTAAGACTAGCGGACGGAACGAGCAGTACTTC. Protein product: CASAKTSGRNEQYF.

This clonotype was seen many times. The chain recombines TRBV4-1 with TRBJ2-3; possibly TRBD2 for D (7 bases). CDR1 and CDR2 from the germline V gene are MGHRA and YSYEKL. V was cut by 0 bases and J by 3 bases, with 16 bases left in between. CDR3 length: 17 residues. The CDR3 nucleotides read TGCGCCAGCAGCCAAGAGGGGGGGGCCGTTAGGACAGATACGCAGTATTTT. It specifies CASSQEGGAVRTDTQYF.

This chain connects TRBV30 to TRBJ2-3, with TRBD1 matching over 10 bases. CDR3 length: 15 amino acids. Trimming cost V 4 bases and J 3 bases; bases outside gene matches: 7. In germline, CDR1 is GTSNPN, CDR2 SVGIG (reference sequence). CDR3 sequence: CAWIPGQGLTDTQYF. DNA for the CDR3: TGTGCCTGGATTCCGGGACAGGGGCTAACAGATACGCAGTATTTT.

This clonotype was counted ten times or more. This chain connects TRBV10-3 to TRBJ2-2; weak D call: TRBD1 (5 bases). The CDR3 is 12 residues long. CDR1 ENHRY and CDR2 SYGVKD come from the germline V gene. Between the trimmed V and J ends, which lost 10 bases and 8 bases, there was a span of 14 bases. As DNA, the CDR3 is TGTGCCACCTACATTCAGGGAGGGGAGCTGTTTTTT. Protein sequence: CATYIQGGELFF.

The table lists this clonotype with a few counts. V and J are TRBV18 and TRBJ1-1, with D possibly being TRBD1 (5 bases). The CDR3 spans 12 residues. The germline V and J ends were trimmed by 4 bases and 5 bases, with 8 bases remaining between them. CDR1 KGHSH and CDR2 LQKENI come from the germline V gene. CDR3: CASSLGDTEAFF. CDR3 coding DNA: TGTGCCAGCTCACTGGGGGATACTGAAGCTTTCTTT.

This clonotype appeared many times. V usage is TRBV2 and J usage is TRBJ2-1; D is unclear. The germline V gene encodes CDR1 SNHLY and CDR2 FYNNEI. The CDR3 sequence is 16 residues long. V lost 2 bases and J 8 bases, leaving 19 bases between the germline ends. The CDR3 sequence: CASSESSAWSTDEQFF. The CDR3 nucleotides read TGTGCCAGCAGTGAATCCTCAGCATGGTCGACGGATGAGCAGTTCTTC.

This clonotype was counted many times. This chain connects TRBV7-9 to TRBJ1-2; D gene unclear. Germline CDR1 and CDR2: SEHNR and FQNEAQ (reference sequence). V shed 8 bases and J shed 0 bases, with 13 bases lying between them. This CDR3 has 14 amino acids. The CDR3 bases are TGTGCCAGCGCATCGACTAACCCTAACTATGGCTACACCTTC. It encodes CASASTNPNYGYTF.

This clonotype turned up a few times. The chain uses TRBV7-2 and TRBJ2-7; 7 bases are a match to TRBD2. Looked up from germline, CDR1 is SGHTA and CDR2 is FQGNSA. Losses at the gene ends were 3 bases for V and 6 bases for J; bases not matched to a gene: 8. This CDR3 has 14 residues. The CDR3 spells CASSFRGRAGEQYF. The CDR3 region has the DNA TGTGCCAGCAGCTTTCGGGGGAGGGCAGGCGAGCAGTACTTC.

This clonotype has more than one count but fewer than ten. The chain joins TRBV5-1 to TRBJ2-6, with D unclear. The germline gives CDR1 SGHRS, CDR2 YFSETQ. The length of the CDR3 is 13 residues. V gave up 7 bases and J gave up 2 bases, with 7 bases separating them. CDR3 residues: CASGAPGANVLTF. CDR3 sequence (DNA): TGCGCCAGCGGTGCGCCTGGGGCCAACGTCCTGACTTTC. The whole variable domain, remainder taken from reference TRBV5-1 and TRBJ2-6, is KAGVTQTPRYLIKTRGQQVTLSCSPISGHRSVSWYQQTPGQGLQFLFEYFSETQRNKGNFPGRFSGRQFSNSRSEMNVSTLELGDSALYLCASGAPGANVLTFGAGSRLTVL.

The chain couples TRBV5-1 to TRBJ1-2; D might be TRBD1 (5 bases). Germline loops: CDR1 SGHRS, CDR2 YFSETQ. V was clipped by 7 bases and J by 7 bases, with 23 bases between them. This CDR3 is 15 amino acids long. DNA of the CDR3: TGCGCCAGCCGAACCTCCACCGGGACCGCGATTGGCTACACCTTC. Its protein product is CASRTSTGTAIGYTF.

There are many counts of this clonotype. The rearrangement uses TRBV12-3 or TRBV12-4 and TRBJ2-6; maybe TRBD1 (6 bases). Trimming cost V 6 bases and J 4 bases, with 13 bases left between them. CDR3 length equals 15 residues. CDR3 protein: CASSPQGRGANVLTF. CDR3 DNA: TGTGCCAGCAGCCCGCAGGGGAGAGGGGCCAACGTCCTGACTTTC.

In its sample, this clonotype was seen many times. This chain connects TRBV20-1 to TRBJ1-3; D remains ambiguous. Trimming removed 0 bases from V and 0 bases from J, with 6 bases in between. Germline CDR1 DFQATT, CDR2 SNEGSKA (reference sequence). CDR3 length equals 14 residues. The CDR3 sequence is CSARDRNSGNTIYF. CDR3 nucleotides: TGCAGTGCTAGAGATCGCAACTCTGGAAACACCATATATTTT.

This clonotype has only a few counts. The J gene is TRBJ2-7, the V gene TRBV19; 12 bases fit TRBD1. The CDR3 is made up of 15 amino acids. V lost 6 bases, J lost 5 bases, and 8 bases stayed unmatched. The V gene's germline CDR1 is LNHDA and CDR2 SQIVND (reference sequence). In nucleotides, the CDR3 is TGTGCCAGTAGAGCCGGGACAGGGGGCAACGACGAGCAGTACTTC. Protein: CASRAGTGGNDEQYF.